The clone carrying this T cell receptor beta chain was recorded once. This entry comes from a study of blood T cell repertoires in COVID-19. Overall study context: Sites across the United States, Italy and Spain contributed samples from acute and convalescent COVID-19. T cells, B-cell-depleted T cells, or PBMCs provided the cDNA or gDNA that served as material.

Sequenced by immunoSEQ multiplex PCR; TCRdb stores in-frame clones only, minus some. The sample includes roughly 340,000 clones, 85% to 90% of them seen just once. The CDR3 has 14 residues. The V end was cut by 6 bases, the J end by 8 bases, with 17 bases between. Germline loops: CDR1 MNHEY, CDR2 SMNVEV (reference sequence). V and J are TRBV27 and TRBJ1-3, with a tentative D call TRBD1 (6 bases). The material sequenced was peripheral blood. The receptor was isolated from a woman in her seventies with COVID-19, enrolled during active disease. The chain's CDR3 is CASRPGTWSDTIYF. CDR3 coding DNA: TGTGCCAGCAGACCCGGGACATGGTCGGACACCATATATTTT.